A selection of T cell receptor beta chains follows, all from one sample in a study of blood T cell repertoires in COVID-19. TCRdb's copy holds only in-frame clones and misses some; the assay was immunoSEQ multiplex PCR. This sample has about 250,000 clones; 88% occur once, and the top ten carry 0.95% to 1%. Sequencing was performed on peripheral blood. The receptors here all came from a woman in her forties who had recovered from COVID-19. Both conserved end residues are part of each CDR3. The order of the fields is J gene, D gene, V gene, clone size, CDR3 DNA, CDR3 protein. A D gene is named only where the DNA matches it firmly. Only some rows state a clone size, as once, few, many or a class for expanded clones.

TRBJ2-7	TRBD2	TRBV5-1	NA	TGCGCCAGCATGGGGGGAGGGTCGTACGAGCAGTACTTC	CASMGGGSYEQYF
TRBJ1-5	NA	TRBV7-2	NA	TGTGCCAGCAGCCCCCATCTGGCAGGCAATCAGCCCCAGCATTTT	CASSPHLAGNQPQHF
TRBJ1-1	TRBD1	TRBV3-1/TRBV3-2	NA	TGTGCCAGCAGCCACCGACAGGGGTGGGCCGCTGAAGCTTTCTTT	CASSHRQGWAAEAFF
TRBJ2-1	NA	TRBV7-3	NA	TGTGCCAGCAGCCGGAGCGGTGATGAGCAGTTCTTC	CASSRSGDEQFF
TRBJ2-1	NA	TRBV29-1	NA	TGCAGCGCCCCCTCGGGGGGCGGGAATGAGCAGTTCTTC	CSAPSGGGNEQFF
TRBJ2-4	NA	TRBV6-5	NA	TGTGCCAGCAGTTCCCAGGACGGGAGCATTCAGTACTTC	CASSSQDGSIQYF
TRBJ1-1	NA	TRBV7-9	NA	TGTGCCAGCAGCTTAGGGGCGGGGGGCCCGAACACTGAAGCTTTCTTT	CASSLGAGGPNTEAFF
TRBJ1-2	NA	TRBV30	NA	TGTGCCTGGACCCCGGCGCGAGGTGGCTACACCTTC	CAWTPARGGYTF
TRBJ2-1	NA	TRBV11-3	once	TGTGCCAGCAGCTCCACTAGAACCTACAATGAGCAGTTCTTC	CASSSTRTYNEQFF
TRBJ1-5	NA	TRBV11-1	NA	TGTGCCAGCAGCTTAGGTTCCCATGATCAGCCCCAGCATTTT	CASSLGSHDQPQHF
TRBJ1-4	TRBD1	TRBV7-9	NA	TGTGCCAGCAGCCCCCAGGGGGCTAGGGAAAAACTGTTTTTT	CASSPQGAREKLFF
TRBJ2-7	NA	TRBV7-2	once	TGTGCCAGCAGCTTGCGGCGGGGGCAGGGAGCCTACGAGCAGTACTTC	CASSLRRGQGAYEQYF
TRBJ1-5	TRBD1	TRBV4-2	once	TGTGCCAGCAGCCAACCGGACAGGGGCGGCAATCAGCCCCAGCATTTT	CASSQPDRGGNQPQHF
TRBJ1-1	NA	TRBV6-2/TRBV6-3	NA	TGTGCCAGCAGCCCTGGACACGAAGCTTTCTTT	CASSPGHEAFF
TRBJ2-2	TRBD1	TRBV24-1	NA	TGTGCCACCAGCCGGACAGGGCGCACCGGGGAGCTGTTTTTT	CATSRTGRTGELFF
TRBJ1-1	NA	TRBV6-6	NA	TGTGCCAGCAGTCGACAGCAGAGGGGGACTGAAGCTTTCTTT	CASSRQQRGTEAFF
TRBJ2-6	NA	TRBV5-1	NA	TGCGCCAGCAGTAACTCCTCTGGGGCCAACGTCCTGACTTTC	CASSNSSGANVLTF
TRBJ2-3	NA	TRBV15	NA	TGTGCCACCAGCAGAGATCGGGGGTCGGCCACAGATACGCAGTATTTT	CATSRDRGSATDTQYF
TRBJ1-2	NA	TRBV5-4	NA	TGTGCCAGCAGCTTGGGGGGCCTGGGCTATGGCTACACCTTC	CASSLGGLGYGYTF
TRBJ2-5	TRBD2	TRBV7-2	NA	TGTGCCAGCAGGCCGAGACTAGCGGGAACCGAGACCCAGTACTTC	CASRPRLAGTETQYF
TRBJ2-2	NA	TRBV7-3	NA	TGTGCCAGCAGCCCCGCGGGTTTCGGAACCGGGGAGCTGTTTTTT	CASSPAGFGTGELFF
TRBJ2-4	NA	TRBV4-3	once	TGCGCCAGCAGCCAAGATGAGCCAGGGCCCGAAAACATTCAGTACTTC	CASSQDEPGPENIQYF
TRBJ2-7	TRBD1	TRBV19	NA	TGTGCCAGCCGTCGACAGGGGGCTCACGAGCAGTACTTC	CASRRQGAHEQYF
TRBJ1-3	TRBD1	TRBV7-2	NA	TGTGCCAGCAGACCAGGGGGCGCGGGAAACACCATATATTTT	CASRPGGAGNTIYF
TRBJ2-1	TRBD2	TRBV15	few	TGTGCCACCAGCAGAGGGAGGGACTATAACTACAATGAGCAGTTCTTC	CATSRGRDYNYNEQFF
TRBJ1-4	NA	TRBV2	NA	TGTGCCAGCAGTGAACTCCAGGGCAGAAATGAAAAACTGTTTTTT	CASSELQGRNEKLFF
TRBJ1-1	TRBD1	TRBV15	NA	TGTGCCACCAGCAGACCCACAGGGGCTCGGACTGAAGCTTTCTTT	CATSRPTGARTEAFF
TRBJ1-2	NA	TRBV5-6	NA	TGTGCCAGCAGCCCACCGGGAATTGCCTTTCCACCGGTGGGTGTGAGCTACACCTTC	CASSPPGIAFPPVGVSYTF
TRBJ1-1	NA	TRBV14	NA	TGTGCCAGCGGGGGACAACCGAACACTGAAGCTTTCTTT	CASGGQPNTEAFF
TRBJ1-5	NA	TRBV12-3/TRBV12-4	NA	TGTGCCAGCAGTCGGGCGGGGGACCAGCCCCAGCATTTT	CASSRAGDQPQHF
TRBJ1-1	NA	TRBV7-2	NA	TGTGCCAGCACCCTTAGAGGGTCCGGGGGGCAGGGTGAAGCTTTCTTT	CASTLRGSGGQGEAFF
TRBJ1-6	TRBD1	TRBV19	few	TGTGCCAGTAGTGGGACCGGGACAGGGGGCTTACCCCTCCACTTT	CASSGTGTGGLPLHF
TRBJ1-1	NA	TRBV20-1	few	TGCAGTCCCCTCACTGAAGCTTTCTTT	CSPLTEAFF
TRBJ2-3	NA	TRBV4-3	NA	TGCGCCAGCAGCCAAGAGGGCAACACAGATACGCAGTATTTT	CASSQEGNTDTQYF
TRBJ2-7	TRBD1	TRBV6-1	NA	TGTGCCAGCAGTGAGAGGACAGGGGGACCCTACGAGCAGTACTTC	CASSERTGGPYEQYF
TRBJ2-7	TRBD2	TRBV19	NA	TGTGCCACCCGGACTAGCGGGAGAGGCGAGCAGTACTTC	CATRTSGRGEQYF
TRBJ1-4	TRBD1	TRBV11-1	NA	TGTGCCAGCAGCTTGGCGACAGGGGTCAATGAAAAACTGTTTTTT	CASSLATGVNEKLFF
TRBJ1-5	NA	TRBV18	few	TGTGCCAGCTCACCACGGGACATCCAGCCCCAGCATTTT	CASSPRDIQPQHF
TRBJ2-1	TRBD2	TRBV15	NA	TGTGCCACCAGCAGGGCTAGCGGAAGCTCCTACAATGAGCAGTTCTTC	CATSRASGSSYNEQFF
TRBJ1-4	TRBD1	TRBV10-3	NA	TGTGCCACCGCCCCCGGGACAGGGGCGTACGAAAAACTGTTTTTT	CATAPGTGAYEKLFF
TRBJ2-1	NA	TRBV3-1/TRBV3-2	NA	TGTGCCAAAAACAAGACAACAACCTACAATGAGCAGTTCTTC	CAKNKTTTYNEQFF
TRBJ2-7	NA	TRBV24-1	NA	TGTGCCACCAGTGCGGACAGCTACGAGCAGTACTTC	CATSADSYEQYF
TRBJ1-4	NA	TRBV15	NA	TGTGCCACCCGCCAACCGGGCCAGGGAACGGGTGAAAAACTGTTTTTT	CATRQPGQGTGEKLFF
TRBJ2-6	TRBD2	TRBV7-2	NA	TGTGCCAGCAGCTTGATGGTTAGCGGGTTTGGGGCCAACGTCCTGACTTTC	CASSLMVSGFGANVLTF
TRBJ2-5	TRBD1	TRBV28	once	TGTGCCACCCGACAGGGCCAAGAGACCCAGTACTTC	CATRQGQETQYF
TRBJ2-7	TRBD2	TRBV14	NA	TGTGCCAGCAGCCAAGTCTGGGGACTAGCGGGAGAGGGGGAGCAGTACTTC	CASSQVWGLAGEGEQYF
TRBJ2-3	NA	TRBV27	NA	TGTGCCAGCAGGCCGGGGGGCACAGATACGCAGTATTTT	CASRPGGTDTQYF
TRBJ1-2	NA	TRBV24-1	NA	TGTGCCACCAGTGACCCAAGAGGGTTTCCCTATGGCTACACCTTC	CATSDPRGFPYGYTF
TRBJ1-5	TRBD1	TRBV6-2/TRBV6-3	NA	TGTGCCAGCAGTGCCCGACAGGGCGGATCCGGGCAGCCCCAGCATTTT	CASSARQGGSGQPQHF
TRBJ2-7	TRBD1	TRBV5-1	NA	TGCGCCAGCAGCTTCGGCGGGACAGGGTTCTACGAGCAGTACTTC	CASSFGGTGFYEQYF
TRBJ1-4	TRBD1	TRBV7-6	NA	TGTGCCAGCAGCTACCGGACAGGGGGGGGTGAAAAACTGTTTTTT	CASSYRTGGGEKLFF
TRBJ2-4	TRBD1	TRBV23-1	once	TGCGCCAGCAGCCCTCTCCCCCGGGACAGAAACATTCAGTACTTC	CASSPLPRDRNIQYF